These T cell receptor beta chains were read from a single sample in a study of T cell responses to AZD1222 COVID-19 vaccine. The data were produced by immunoSEQ multiplex PCR, yet TCRdb's version contains in-frame clones alone and is incomplete. The table lists about 74,000 clones, about nine tenths of them singletons. The sample was peripheral blood, taken on day 0 of AZD1222 vaccination. The receptor source for this set is an adult in good health. Each CDR3 is given with its conserved first and last residue. Each record gives: J gene, V gene, D gene, clone size, CDR3 length, CDR3 DNA, CDR3 protein. A D gene is named only where the DNA matches it firmly. For some rows the clone size is stated as once, few or many, or as a class when expanded; others skip it.

TRBJ1-3 | TRBV21-1 | - | - | 18 | TGTGCCAGCAGCCGGGACAGGGGGCGAAGAGCTCCCGGAAACACCATATATTTT | CASSRDRGRRAPGNTIYF
TRBJ1-2 | TRBV7-9 | TRBD1 | - | 15 | TGTGCCAGCAGCCCGATCGACAGGGGGCTACGTGGCTACACCTTC | CASSPIDRGLRGYTF
TRBJ2-1 | TRBV27 | - | - | 15 | TGTGCCAGCAGTTTATCGGCTAGCCCAAGCAATGAGCAGTTCTTC | CASSLSASPSNEQFF
TRBJ2-7 | TRBV9 | TRBD1 | - | 15 | TGTGCCAGCAGCGTAGGAGACAGGGACTCCTACGAGCAGTACTTC | CASSVGDRDSYEQYF
TRBJ1-3 | TRBV3-1/TRBV3-2 | - | few | 12 | TGTGCCAGCAGCCATTCTGGAAACACCATATATTTT | CASSHSGNTIYF
TRBJ2-5 | TRBV11-3 | - | - | 22 | TGTGCCAGCAGCTTAGAGCCCCCGTGGGGGCAAGATGAGGTTCGACTTCGAGAGACCCAGTACTTC | CASSLEPPWGQDEVRLRETQYF
TRBJ1-4 | TRBV24-1 | - | - | 13 | TGTGCCACCAGCAACAGGGATAATGAAAAACTGTTTTTT | CATSNRDNEKLFF
TRBJ1-2 | TRBV7-8 | - | - | 14 | TGTGCCAGCAGCTTAGGGGGGACTGTCTATGGCTACACCTTC | CASSLGGTVYGYTF
TRBJ2-7 | TRBV6-2/TRBV6-3 | TRBD1 | - | 13 | TGTGCCAGCAGTGGAGGGACAGGGAGGGAGCAGTACTTC | CASSGGTGREQYF
TRBJ2-7 | TRBV10-3 | - | - | 13 | TGTGCCATCAGTGAGCGGGATCTTTACGAGCAGTACTTC | CAISERDLYEQYF